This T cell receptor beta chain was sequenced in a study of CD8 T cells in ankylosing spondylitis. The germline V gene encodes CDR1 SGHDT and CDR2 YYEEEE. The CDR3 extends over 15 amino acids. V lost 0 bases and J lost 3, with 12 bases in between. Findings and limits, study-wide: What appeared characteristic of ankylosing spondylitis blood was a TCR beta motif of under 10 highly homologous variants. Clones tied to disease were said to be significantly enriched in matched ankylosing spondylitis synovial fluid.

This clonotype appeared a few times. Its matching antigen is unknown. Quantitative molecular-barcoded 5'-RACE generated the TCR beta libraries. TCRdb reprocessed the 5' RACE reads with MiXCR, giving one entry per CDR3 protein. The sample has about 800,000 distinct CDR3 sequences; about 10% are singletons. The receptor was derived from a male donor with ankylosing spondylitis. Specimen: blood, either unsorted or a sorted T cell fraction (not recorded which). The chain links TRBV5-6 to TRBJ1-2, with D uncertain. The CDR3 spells CASSLVAVWDYGYTF. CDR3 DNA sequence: TGTGCCAGCAGCTTGGTAGCAGTTTGGGACTATGGCTACACCTTC.